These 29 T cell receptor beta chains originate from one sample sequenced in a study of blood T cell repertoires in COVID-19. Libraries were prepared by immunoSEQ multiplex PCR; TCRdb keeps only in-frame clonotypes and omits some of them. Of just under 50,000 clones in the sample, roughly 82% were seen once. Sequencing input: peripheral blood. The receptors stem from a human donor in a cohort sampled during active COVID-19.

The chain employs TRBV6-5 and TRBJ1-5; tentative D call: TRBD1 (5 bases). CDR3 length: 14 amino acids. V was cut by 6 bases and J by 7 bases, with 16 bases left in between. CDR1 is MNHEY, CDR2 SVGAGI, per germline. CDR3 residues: CASRGRPGGQPQHF. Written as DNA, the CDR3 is TGTGCCAGCAGGGGTCGACCTGGGGGGCAGCCCCAGCATTTT.

The CDR3 loop is CASFWRGLNTEAFF. The CDR3 DNA follows: TGTGCCAGCTTTTGGCGGGGCTTGAACACTGAAGCTTTCTTT. The chain couples TRBV6-6 to TRBJ1-1; D may be TRBD1 (5 bases). Per the germline V gene, CDR1 is MNHNY and CDR2 is SVGAGI (reference sequence). Trimming left V 8 bases short and J 0 bases short, with 13 bases between. The CDR3 consists of 14 residues.

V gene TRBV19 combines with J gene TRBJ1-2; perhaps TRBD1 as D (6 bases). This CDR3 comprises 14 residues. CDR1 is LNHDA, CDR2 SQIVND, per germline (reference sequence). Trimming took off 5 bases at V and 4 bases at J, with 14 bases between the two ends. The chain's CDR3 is CASSSVGATYGYTF. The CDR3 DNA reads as TGTGCCAGTAGTTCAGTGGGGGCGACCTATGGCTACACCTTC.

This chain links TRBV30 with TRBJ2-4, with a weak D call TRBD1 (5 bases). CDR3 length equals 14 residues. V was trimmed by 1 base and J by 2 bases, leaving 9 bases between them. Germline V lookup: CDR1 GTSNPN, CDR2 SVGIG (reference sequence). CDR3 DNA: TGTGCCTGGAGTGAGGACACGTCCAAAAACATTCAGTACTTC. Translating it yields CAWSEDTSKNIQYF.

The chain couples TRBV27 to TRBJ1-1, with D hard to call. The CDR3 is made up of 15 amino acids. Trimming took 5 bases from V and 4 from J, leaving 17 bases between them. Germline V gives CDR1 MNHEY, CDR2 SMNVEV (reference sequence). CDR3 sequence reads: CASSQVLIAGTEAFF. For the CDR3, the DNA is TGTGCCAGCAGTCAAGTCCTAATCGCAGGCACTGAAGCTTTCTTT.

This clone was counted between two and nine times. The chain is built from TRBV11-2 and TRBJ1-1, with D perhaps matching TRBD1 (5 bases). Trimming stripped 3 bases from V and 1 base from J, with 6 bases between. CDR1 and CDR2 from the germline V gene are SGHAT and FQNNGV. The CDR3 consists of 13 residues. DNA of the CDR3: TGTGCCAGCAGCTTTAGGGGGAACACTGAAGCTTTCTTT. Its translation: CASSFRGNTEAFF.

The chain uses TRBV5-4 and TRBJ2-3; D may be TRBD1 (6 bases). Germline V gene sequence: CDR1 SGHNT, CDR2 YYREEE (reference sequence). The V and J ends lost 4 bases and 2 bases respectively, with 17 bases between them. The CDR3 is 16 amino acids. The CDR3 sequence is CASSLSGDSTTDTQYF. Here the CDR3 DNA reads TGTGCCAGCAGCCTCTCAGGGGATTCCACCACAGATACGCAGTATTTT.

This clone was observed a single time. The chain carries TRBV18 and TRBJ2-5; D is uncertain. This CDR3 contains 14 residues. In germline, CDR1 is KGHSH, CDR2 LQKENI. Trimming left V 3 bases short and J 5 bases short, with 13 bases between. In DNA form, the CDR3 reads TGTGCCAGCTCACCTACGACTGGCTTGGAGACCCAGTACTTC. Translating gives CASSPTTGLETQYF.

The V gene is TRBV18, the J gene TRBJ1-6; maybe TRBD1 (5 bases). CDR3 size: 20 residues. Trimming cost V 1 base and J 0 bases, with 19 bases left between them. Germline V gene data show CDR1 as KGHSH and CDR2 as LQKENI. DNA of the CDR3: TGTGCCAGCTCACCACTCGACAGTGTTTTTTCCAGCTCCTATAATTCACCCCTCCACTTT. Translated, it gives CASSPLDSVFSSSYNSPLHF.

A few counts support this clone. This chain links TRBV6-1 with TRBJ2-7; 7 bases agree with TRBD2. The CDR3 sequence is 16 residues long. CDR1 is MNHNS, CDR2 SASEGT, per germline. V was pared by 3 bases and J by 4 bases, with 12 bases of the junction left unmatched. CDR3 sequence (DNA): TGTGCCAGCAGTGAGCCCGGGGGAGCGGGAATTTACGAGCAGTACTTC. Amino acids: CASSEPGGAGIYEQYF.

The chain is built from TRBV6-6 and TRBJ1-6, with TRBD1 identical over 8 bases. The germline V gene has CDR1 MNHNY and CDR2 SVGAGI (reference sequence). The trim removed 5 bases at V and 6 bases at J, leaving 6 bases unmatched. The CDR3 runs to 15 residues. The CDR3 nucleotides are TGTGCCAGCAGTAACGGACAGGGCGGTAATTCACCCCTCCACTTT. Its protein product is CASSNGQGGNSPLHF.

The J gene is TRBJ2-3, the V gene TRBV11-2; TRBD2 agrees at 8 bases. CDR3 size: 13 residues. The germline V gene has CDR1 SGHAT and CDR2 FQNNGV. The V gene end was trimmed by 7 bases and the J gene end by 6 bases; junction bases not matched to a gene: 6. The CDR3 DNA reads TGTGCCAGCATTCGGGGGGGACCCGATACGCAGTATTTT. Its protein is CASIRGGPDTQYF. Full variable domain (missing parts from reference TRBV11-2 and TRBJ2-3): EAGVAQSPRYKIIEKRQSVAFWCNPISGHATLYWYQQILGQGPKLLIQFQNNGVVDDSQLPKDRFSAERLKGVDSTLKIQPAKLEDSAVYLCASIRGGPDTQYFGPGTRLTVL.

CDR3 coding DNA: TGTGCCAGCAGCTTAACAGGGTCCAACTATGGCTACACCTTC. The encoded protein is CASSLTGSNYGYTF. J is TRBJ1-2 and V is TRBV11-1; D is perhaps TRBD1 (6 bases). Germline assignment: CDR1 SGHAT and CDR2 FQDESV (reference sequence). CDR3 length: 14 amino acids. Trimming removed 2 bases at V and 2 bases at J, with 9 bases between.

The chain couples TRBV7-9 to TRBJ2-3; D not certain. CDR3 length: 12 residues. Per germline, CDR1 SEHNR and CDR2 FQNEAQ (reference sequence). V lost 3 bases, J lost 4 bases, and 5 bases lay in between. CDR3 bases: TGTGCCAGCAGCTTCGCGGCAGATACGCAGTATTTT. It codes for CASSFAADTQYF.

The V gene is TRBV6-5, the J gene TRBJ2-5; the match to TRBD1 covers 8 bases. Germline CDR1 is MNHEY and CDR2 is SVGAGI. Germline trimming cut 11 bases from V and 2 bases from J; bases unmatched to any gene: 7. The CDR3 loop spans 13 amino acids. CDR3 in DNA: TGTGCCGTCAGGGGGCTTGAACAAGAGACCCAGTACTTC. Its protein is CAVRGLEQETQYF.

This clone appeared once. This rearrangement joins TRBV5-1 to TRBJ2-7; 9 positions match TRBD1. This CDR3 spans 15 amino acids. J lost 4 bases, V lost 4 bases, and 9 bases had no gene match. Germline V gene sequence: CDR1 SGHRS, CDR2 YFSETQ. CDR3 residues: CASSLLGDRDYEQYF. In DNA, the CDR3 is TGCGCCAGCAGCCTGTTGGGGGACAGGGATTACGAGCAGTACTTC.

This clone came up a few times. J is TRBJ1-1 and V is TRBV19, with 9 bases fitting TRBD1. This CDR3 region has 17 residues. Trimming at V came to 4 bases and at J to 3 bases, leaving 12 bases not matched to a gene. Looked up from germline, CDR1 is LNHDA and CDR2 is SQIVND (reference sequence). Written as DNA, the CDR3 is TGTGCCAGTAGTAGCGGTTACAGGGGGCGTAGGGACACTGAAGCTTTCTTT. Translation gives CASSSGYRGRRDTEAFF.

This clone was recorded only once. In nucleotides, the CDR3 is TGCAGTGCTAGTAGGGCTAGCGGGCCTACCTACGAGCAGTACTTC. This encodes CSASRASGPTYEQYF. This chain joins TRBV20-1 and TRBJ2-7, with TRBD2 identical over 8 bases. Germline V gene sequence: CDR1 DFQATT, CDR2 SNEGSKA (reference sequence). The CDR3 is 15 amino acids. The ends lost 3 bases at V and 2 bases at J; junction bases unmatched: 9.

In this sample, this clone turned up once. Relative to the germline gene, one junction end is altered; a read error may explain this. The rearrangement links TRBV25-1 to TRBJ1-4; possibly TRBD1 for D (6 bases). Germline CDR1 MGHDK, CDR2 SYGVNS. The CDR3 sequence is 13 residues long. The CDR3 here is CASNRGAGEKLFF. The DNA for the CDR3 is TGTGCGAGCAACCGGGGGGCAGGGGAAAAACTGTTTTTT.

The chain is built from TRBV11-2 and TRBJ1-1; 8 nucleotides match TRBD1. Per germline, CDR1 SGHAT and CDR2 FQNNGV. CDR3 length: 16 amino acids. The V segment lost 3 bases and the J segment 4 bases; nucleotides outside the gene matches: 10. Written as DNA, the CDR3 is TGTGCCAGCAGCTTGGACAGGGAGGCTTCGGCCACTGAAGCTTTCTTT. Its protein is CASSLDREASATEAFF.

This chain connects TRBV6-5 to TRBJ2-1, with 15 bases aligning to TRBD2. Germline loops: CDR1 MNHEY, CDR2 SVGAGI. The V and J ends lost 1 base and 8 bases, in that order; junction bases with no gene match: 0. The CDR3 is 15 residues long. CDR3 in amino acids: CASSYWTSGRDEQFF. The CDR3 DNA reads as TGTGCCAGCAGTTACTGGACTAGCGGGAGGGATGAGCAGTTCTTC.

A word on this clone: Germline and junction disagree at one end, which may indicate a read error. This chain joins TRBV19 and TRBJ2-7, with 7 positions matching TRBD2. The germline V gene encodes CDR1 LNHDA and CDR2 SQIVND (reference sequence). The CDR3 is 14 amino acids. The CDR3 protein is CANSPSGGAYEQYF. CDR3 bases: TGTGCCAATAGTCCTAGCGGAGGGGCCTACGAGCAGTACTTC.

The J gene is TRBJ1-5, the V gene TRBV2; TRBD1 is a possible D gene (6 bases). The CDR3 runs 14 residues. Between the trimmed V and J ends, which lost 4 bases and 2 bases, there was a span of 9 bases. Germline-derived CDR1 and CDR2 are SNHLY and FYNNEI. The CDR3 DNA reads TGTGCCAGCAGTGGGACAGCAGGCAATCAGCCCCAGCATTTT. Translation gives CASSGTAGNQPQHF.

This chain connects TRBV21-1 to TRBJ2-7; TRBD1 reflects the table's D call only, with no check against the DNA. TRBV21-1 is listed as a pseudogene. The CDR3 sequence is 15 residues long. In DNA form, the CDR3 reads TGTGCCAGCAGCAAAGTGACAGGACCCGACTACGAGCAGTACTTC. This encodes CASSKVTGPDYEQYF.

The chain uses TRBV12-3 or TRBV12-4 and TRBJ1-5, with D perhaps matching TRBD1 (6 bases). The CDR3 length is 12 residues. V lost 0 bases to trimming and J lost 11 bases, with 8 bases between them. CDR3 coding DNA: TGTGCCAGCAGTTTAGCGCAGGGGACCCAGCATTTT. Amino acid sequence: CASSLAQGTQHF.

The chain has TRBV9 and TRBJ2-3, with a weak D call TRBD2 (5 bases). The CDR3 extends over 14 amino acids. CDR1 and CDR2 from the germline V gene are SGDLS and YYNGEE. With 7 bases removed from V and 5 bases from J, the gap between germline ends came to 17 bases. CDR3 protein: CASGGAGPGDTQYF. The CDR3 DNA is TGTGCCAGCGGAGGAGCTGGGCCGGGAGATACGCAGTATTTT.

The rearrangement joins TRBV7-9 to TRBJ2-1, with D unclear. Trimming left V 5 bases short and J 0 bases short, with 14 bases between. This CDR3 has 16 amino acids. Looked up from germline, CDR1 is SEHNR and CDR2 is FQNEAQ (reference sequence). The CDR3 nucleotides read TGTGCCAGCAGCCCCGCAACCATGAGCTCCTACAATGAGCAGTTCTTC. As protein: CASSPATMSSYNEQFF. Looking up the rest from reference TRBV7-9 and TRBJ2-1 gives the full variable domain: DTGVSQNPRHKITKRGQNVTFRCDPISEHNRLYWYRQTLGQGPEFLTYFQNEAQLEKSRLLSDRFSAERPKGSFSTLEIQRTEQGDSAMYLCASSPATMSSYNEQFFGPGTRLTVL.

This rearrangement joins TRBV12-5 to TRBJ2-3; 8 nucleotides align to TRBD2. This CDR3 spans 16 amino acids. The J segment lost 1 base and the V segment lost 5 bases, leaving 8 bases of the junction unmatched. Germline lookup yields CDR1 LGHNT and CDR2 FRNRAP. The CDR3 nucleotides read TGTGCTAGTGGTCCGGCCGAGACTAGCGGCACAGATACGCAGTATTTT. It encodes CASGPAETSGTDTQYF.

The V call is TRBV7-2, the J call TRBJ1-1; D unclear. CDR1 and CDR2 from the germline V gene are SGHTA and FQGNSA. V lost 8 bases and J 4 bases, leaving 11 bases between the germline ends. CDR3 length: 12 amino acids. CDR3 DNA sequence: TGTGCCAGCTCCCCGAGATCCACTGAAGCTTTCTTT. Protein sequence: CASSPRSTEAFF.